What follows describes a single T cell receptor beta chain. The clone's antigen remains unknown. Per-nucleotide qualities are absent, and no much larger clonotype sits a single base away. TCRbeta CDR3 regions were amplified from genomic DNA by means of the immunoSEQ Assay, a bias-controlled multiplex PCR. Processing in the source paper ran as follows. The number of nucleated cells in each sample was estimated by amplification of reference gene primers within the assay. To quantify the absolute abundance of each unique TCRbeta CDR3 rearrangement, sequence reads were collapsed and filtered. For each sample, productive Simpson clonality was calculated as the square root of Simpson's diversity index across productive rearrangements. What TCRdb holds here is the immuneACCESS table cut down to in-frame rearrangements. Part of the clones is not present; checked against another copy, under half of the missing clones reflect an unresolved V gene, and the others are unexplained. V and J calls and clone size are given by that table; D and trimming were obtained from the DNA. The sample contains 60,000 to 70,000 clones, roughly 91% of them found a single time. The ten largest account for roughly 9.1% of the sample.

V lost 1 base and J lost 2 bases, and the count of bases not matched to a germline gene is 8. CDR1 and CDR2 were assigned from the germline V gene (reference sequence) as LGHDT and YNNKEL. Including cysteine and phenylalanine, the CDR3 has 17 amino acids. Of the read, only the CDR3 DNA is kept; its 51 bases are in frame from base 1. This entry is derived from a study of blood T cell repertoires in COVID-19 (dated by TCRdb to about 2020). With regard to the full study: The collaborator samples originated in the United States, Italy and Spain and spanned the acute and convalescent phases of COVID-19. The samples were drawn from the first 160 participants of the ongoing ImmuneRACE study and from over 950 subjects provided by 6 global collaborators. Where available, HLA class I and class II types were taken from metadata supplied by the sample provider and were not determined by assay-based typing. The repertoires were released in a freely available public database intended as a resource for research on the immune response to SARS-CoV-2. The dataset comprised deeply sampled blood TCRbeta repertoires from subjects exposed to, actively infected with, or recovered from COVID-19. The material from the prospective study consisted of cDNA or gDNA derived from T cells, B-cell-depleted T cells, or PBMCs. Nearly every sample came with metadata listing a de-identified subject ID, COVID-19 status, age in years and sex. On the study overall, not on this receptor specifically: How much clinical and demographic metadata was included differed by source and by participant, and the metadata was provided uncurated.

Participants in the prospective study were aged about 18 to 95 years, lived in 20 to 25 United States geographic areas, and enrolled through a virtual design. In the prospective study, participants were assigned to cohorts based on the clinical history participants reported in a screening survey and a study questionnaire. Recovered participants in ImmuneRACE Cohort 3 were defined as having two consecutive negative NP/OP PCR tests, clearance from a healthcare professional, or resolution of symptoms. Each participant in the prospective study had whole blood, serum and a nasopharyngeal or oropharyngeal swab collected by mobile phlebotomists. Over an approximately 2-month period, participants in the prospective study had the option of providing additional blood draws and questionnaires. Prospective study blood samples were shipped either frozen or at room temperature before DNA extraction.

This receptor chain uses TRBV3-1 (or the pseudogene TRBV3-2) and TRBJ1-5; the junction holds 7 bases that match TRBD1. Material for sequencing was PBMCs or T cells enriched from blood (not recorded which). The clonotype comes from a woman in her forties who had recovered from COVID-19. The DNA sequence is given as TGTGCCAGCAGCCAAGGATGGAGACAGGGCGGCAATCAGCCCCAGCATTTT. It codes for CASSQGWRQGGNQPQHF.